The entry below gives a single T cell receptor beta chain sequence along with its context. As yet, its antigen is unknown. Only in-frame clones appear in the TCRdb table, and some are missing; sequencing was by immunoSEQ multiplex PCR. This table has roughly 100,000 clones, roughly 85% appearing once. The data were obtained in a study of T cell responses to AZD1222 COVID-19 vaccine. Regarding the study as a whole: The span of vaccine-associated CD4 TCRs extended across spike, with dominance at 160-218 and 743-854.

CDR1 is SGHRS and CDR2 is YFSETQ in the germline V gene. V gave up 2 bases and J gave up 6 bases; unmatched junction bases: 10. The CDR3 covers 15 residues. The receptor comes from an adult who received the AZD1222 COVID-19 vaccine. The specimen was peripheral blood, collected 28 days after the second AZD1222 dose. The V call is TRBV5-1, the J call TRBJ2-7; 8 nucleotides match TRBD1. As DNA, the CDR3 is TGCGCCAGCAGCTTACTAGGGACAGGAGGGGTCGAGCAGTACTTC. Translation: CASSLLGTGGVEQYF.